A selection of T cell receptor beta chains follows, all from one sample in a study of T cell responses to AZD1222 COVID-19 vaccine. TCRdb's copy holds only in-frame clones and misses some; the assay was immunoSEQ multiplex PCR. Of approximately 150,000 clones listed, less than 95% are singletons. Sequencing used peripheral blood, obtained on day 0 of AZD1222 vaccination. The receptor source for this set is an adult in good health. Both conserved end residues are trimmed from each CDR3.

V,J,CDR3
TRBV27,TRBJ2-7,ASSPAGLAGGYFPYEQY
TRBV6-2/TRBV6-3,TRBJ2-1,ASSYSPGWVGTSGSHEQF
TRBV19,TRBJ1-1,ASSIDQGNTEAF
TRBV4-3,TRBJ2-6,ASSQDFNSGANVLT
TRBV12-3/TRBV12-4,TRBJ2-7,ASKEGAREQY
TRBV7-2,TRBJ2-5,ASSLNRDRRETQY
TRBV29-1,TRBJ2-7,SVATNTYEQY
TRBV27,TRBJ2-4,ASSPAKNIQY
TRBV7-9,TRBJ1-5,ASRDGFQPQH
TRBV5-6,TRBJ1-2,ASSRSGFYGYT
TRBV7-6,TRBJ1-3,ASSLRPRGSGNTIY
TRBV10-3,TRBJ1-4,AISGQGEKLF
TRBV24-1,TRBJ2-1,ATSVSRDPRVEQF
TRBV4-3,TRBJ2-7,ASSQIVWAYEQY
TRBV28,TRBJ1-5,ASSLVGWQPQH
TRBV4-1,TRBJ1-3,ASSQDSANQLLSGNTIY
TRBV28,TRBJ2-3,ASSPTGSTDTQY
TRBV20-1,TRBJ1-5,SASRQGAQPQH
TRBV28,TRBJ1-1,ASMGVTEAF
TRBV7-9,TRBJ2-2,ASSLLAGETNTGELF
TRBV2,TRBJ1-1,ASSEGGQNTEAF
TRBV7-2,TRBJ2-5,ASSQTMPQETQY
TRBV2,TRBJ1-2,ASSDASSYGYT
TRBV28,TRBJ2-7,ASSLSASGREQY
TRBV11-2,TRBJ1-1,ASSFEGNTEAF
TRBV12-5,TRBJ1-5,ASGGETNQPQH
TRBV2,TRBJ1-5,ASSSLESNQPQH
TRBV30,TRBJ1-1,AWRSDRGTEAF
TRBV29-1,TRBJ1-4,SVGQYNEKLF
TRBV6-5,TRBJ1-2,ASRSDTNYGYT
TRBV30,TRBJ1-1,AWTDRSYMNTEAF
TRBV5-1,TRBJ1-3,ASSLGTTGNTIY
TRBV21-1,TRBJ2-1,ASERQGAMFDEQF
TRBV28,TRBJ1-1,ASSLISRDRGAF
TRBV19,TRBJ2-7,ASSIDSSYEQY
TRBV6-5,TRBJ2-7,ASKVRPSYEQY
TRBV9,TRBJ2-2,ASRPGLAHTGELF
TRBV18,TRBJ1-1,ASSGGVWTEAF
TRBV25-1,TRBJ1-2,ASSGRGNYGYT
TRBV2,TRBJ1-4,ASSVPDRTGEKLF
TRBV14,TRBJ2-1,ASSQDRTSYNEQF
TRBV3-1/TRBV3-2,TRBJ2-5,ASRYGGETQY
TRBV9,TRBJ2-1,ASSYTSGANNEQF
TRBV12-3/TRBV12-4,TRBJ1-2,ASRPGTGYGYT
TRBV18,TRBJ1-5,ASSPGGAQPQH
TRBV5-1,TRBJ2-3,ASSSTGTPYSNTQY
TRBV19,TRBJ2-5,ASSIGTSQETQY
TRBV9,TRBJ2-3,ASSVGVGNTDTQY
TRBV6-5,TRBJ1-2,ASRSGDGYT
TRBV9,TRBJ2-2,ASSARRDRNTGELF
TRBV9,TRBJ1-2,ASSTSPAGTYGYT
TRBV18,TRBJ1-1,ASSLDRGAEAF
TRBV7-2,TRBJ2-7,ASSAGVAGGLEQY
TRBV2,TRBJ1-2,ASRLDLGGYT